Listed below are T cell receptor beta chains from one sample, sequenced in a study of blood T cell repertoires in COVID-19. Sequenced by immunoSEQ multiplex PCR; TCRdb stores in-frame clones only, minus some. Here the sample spans about 400,000 clones, 89% being singletons. The sequenced sample consisted of peripheral blood. Source of these receptors: a man between 35 and 55 years old with acute or convalescent COVID-19. The CDR3 runs from the conserved cysteine through the conserved F or W. The order of the fields is D gene, clone size, V gene, J gene, CDR3 DNA, CDR3 protein. D genes are given only for firm matches. Some rows mark clone size as missing; the rest say once, few, many or name a class of expanded clone.

>-|-|TRBV19|TRBJ1-5
TGTGCCAGTAGATTATACAATCAGCCCCAGCATTTT
CASRLYNQPQHF
>-|-|TRBV27|TRBJ2-7
TGTGCCAGCAGTCCTCTGAGGACATCAGGCTCCTACGAGCAGTACTTC
CASSPLRTSGSYEQYF
>-|-|TRBV5-4|TRBJ2-7
TGTGCCAGCAGCCAGTGGGGAGGATACGAGCAGTACTTC
CASSQWGGYEQYF
>-|-|TRBV28|TRBJ1-6
TGTGCCAGCAGTTTGACCCAACAGGCTTCACCCCTCCACTTT
CASSLTQQASPLHF
>-|-|TRBV15|TRBJ2-7
TGTGCCACCAGCAGAGATGCGAGCTACGAGCAGTACTTC
CATSRDASYEQYF
>TRBD1|once|TRBV13|TRBJ2-5
TGTGCCAGCAGCTTAGGCCTGGGTACAGGGACAGAGGAGACCCAGTACTTC
CASSLGLGTGTEETQYF
>-|-|TRBV11-3|TRBJ2-1
TGTGCCAGCAGCTTAGAACCTAGGGGCAATGAGCAGTTCTTC
CASSLEPRGNEQFF
>TRBD1|-|TRBV9|TRBJ1-5
TGTGCCAGCAGCCAGGACAGGGCTCACGGACACAGCAATCAGCCCCAGCATTTT
CASSQDRAHGHSNQPQHF
>TRBD1|few|TRBV19|TRBJ1-2
TGTGCCACCCAGGACAGGGCTAACTATGGCTACACCTTC
CATQDRANYGYTF
>TRBD2|-|TRBV5-1|TRBJ2-1
TGCGCCAGCAGATTCATAGCGGGGGGCTACAATGAGCAGTTCTTC
CASRFIAGGYNEQFF
>-|-|TRBV27|TRBJ1-3
TGTGCCAGCAGCTTCAGATCTGGAAACACCATATATTTT
CASSFRSGNTIYF
>-|-|TRBV7-8|TRBJ2-2
TGTGCCAGCAGCTCCCTAAGTCCGAACACCGGGGAGCTGTTTTTT
CASSSLSPNTGELFF
>-|-|TRBV28|TRBJ2-7
TGTGCCAGCAGTTTATCCAGGGTGGTCTACGAGCAGTACTTC
CASSLSRVVYEQYF
>-|-|TRBV11-2|TRBJ2-7
TGTGCCAGCAGCTTAGGTGGGCGCCCCTCCTACGAGCAGTACTTC
CASSLGGRPSYEQYF
>TRBD1|-|TRBV2|TRBJ1-1
TGTGCCAGCAGTGACCAGGGGGCCCTCACTGAAGCTTTCTTT
CASSDQGALTEAFF
>-|-|TRBV5-1|TRBJ2-6
TGCGCCAGCAGCGTTGGTGATGCGGGGGCCAACGTCCTGACTTTC
CASSVGDAGANVLTF
>-|-|TRBV9|TRBJ2-2
TGTGCCAGCAGCGTAGTGCGTTCTAGCGTGAACACCGGGGAGCTGTTTTTT
CASSVVRSSVNTGELFF
>TRBD1|-|TRBV7-2|TRBJ2-7
TGTGCCAGCAGCTTAGGCGGGACAGGGGATGGTTACGAGCAGTACTTC
CASSLGGTGDGYEQYF
>TRBD1|-|TRBV28|TRBJ2-4
TGTGCCACCAGGACAGGGGCGTCGTACATTCAGTACTTC
CATRTGASYIQYF
>-|few|TRBV28|TRBJ1-1
TGTGCCAGCAGTTTTCCTAGTTTCGGGATGAACACTGAAGCTTTCTTT
CASSFPSFGMNTEAFF
>-|-|TRBV7-9|TRBJ1-1
TGTGCCAGCAGCACCTCCTCCTCGGGCACTGAAGCTTTCTTT
CASSTSSSGTEAFF
>TRBD1|-|TRBV3-1/TRBV3-2|TRBJ1-1
TGTGCCAGCAGCCAAGACGTGGACAGGGGAAGGTTCGGCACTGAAGCTTTCTTT
CASSQDVDRGRFGTEAFF
>-|-|TRBV28|TRBJ1-2
TGTGCCAGCAGCACCTCAGGGTCGGTGCGGGGCTACACCTTC
CASSTSGSVRGYTF
>TRBD1|-|TRBV6-5|TRBJ1-2
TGTGCCAGCACCCACGGGGACAGGGCCTATGGCTACACCTTC
CASTHGDRAYGYTF
>TRBD1|-|TRBV11-2|TRBJ1-4
TGTGCCAGCAGCCCGGGACAGGGGGCAGTTGAAAAACTGTTTTTT
CASSPGQGAVEKLFF
>TRBD1|once|TRBV6-6|TRBJ1-2
TGTGCCAGCAATGGACAGGATGGCTACACCTTC
CASNGQDGYTF
>TRBD1|-|TRBV11-2|TRBJ2-1
TGTGCCAGCAGAACGCACAGGGGGCGATGGAATGAGCAGTTCTTC
CASRTHRGRWNEQFF
>TRBD1|few|TRBV6-5|TRBJ2-1
TGTGCCAGCAGACGACAGGGGGCGAAAAACAATGAGCAGTTCTTC
CASRRQGAKNNEQFF
>TRBD2|-|TRBV6-4|TRBJ2-1
TGTGCCAGCAGTGACCTAGCGGGAGGGTTGGGTGAGCAGTTCTTC
CASSDLAGGLGEQFF
>TRBD2|-|TRBV6-2/TRBV6-3|TRBJ2-3
TGTGCCAGCAGTTCGGGACTAGCCCAAACTCGGGGCACAGATACGCAGTATTTT
CASSSGLAQTRGTDTQYF
>-|-|TRBV13|TRBJ2-1
TGTGCCAGCAGCTTAGGCCTCAGTGATGAGCAGTTCTTC
CASSLGLSDEQFF
>-|-|TRBV6-5|TRBJ2-7
TGTGCCAGCAGGGGGACACGGTTTTTATCCTACGAGCAGTACTTC
CASRGTRFLSYEQYF
>-|-|TRBV10-3|TRBJ2-7
TGTGCCATCAATTCAGGGGGGATGGGAAACGAGCAGTACTTC
CAINSGGMGNEQYF
>-|-|TRBV11-2|TRBJ2-1
TGTGCCAGCACCGTAGGCAGGGGTCGCAGGAATGAGCAGTTCTTC
CASTVGRGRRNEQFF
>-|few|TRBV5-1|TRBJ1-1
TGCGCCAGCAGCCCTACGTGGGGGCCTAGAAACACTGAAGCTTTCTTT
CASSPTWGPRNTEAFF
>-|-|TRBV24-1|TRBJ1-2
TGTGCCACCAGTGATTCGACGCACAGGGATACTAACTATGGCTACACCTTC
CATSDSTHRDTNYGYTF
>-|once|TRBV20-1|TRBJ2-7
TGCAGTGCTAGAGGCGCCTACGAGCAGTACTTC
CSARGAYEQYF
>TRBD2|-|TRBV10-3|TRBJ2-1
TGTGCCATCCAAAGCGGGGGGCCACACAATGAGCAGTTCTTC
CAIQSGGPHNEQFF
>-|-|TRBV19|TRBJ1-2
TGTGCCAGTAGTATTGTCTCCAACTATGGCTACACCTTC
CASSIVSNYGYTF
>TRBD1|-|TRBV28|TRBJ2-7
TGTGCCAGCTTCGGGACAGTTCCCTTCTACGAGCAGTACTTC
CASFGTVPFYEQYF
>-|-|TRBV27|TRBJ2-4
TGTGCCAGCAAGAGGACAGGCGGGGACATTCAGTACTTC
CASKRTGGDIQYF
>-|-|TRBV9|TRBJ1-2
TGTGCCAGCAGCGATTCCTCGGACAAATTCCATGGCTACACCTTC
CASSDSSDKFHGYTF
>-|-|TRBV5-1|TRBJ1-4
TGCGCCAGCAGCTTGGCCTCGGGGTTTGCGGAAAAACTGTTTTTT
CASSLASGFAEKLFF